The rows below give T cell receptor beta chains drawn from one sample of a study of T cells after yellow fever vaccination. MiXCR was run by TCRdb on the 5' RACE reads, yielding one entry per CDR3 protein. The sample records roughly 500,000 distinct CDR3 sequences, roughly 21% being singletons. This specimen was PBMCs, taken 15 days after the yellow fever booster vaccination. The receptors stem from a man aged 25-45 years who received the YFV17D yellow fever vaccine. Both conserved end residues are part of each CDR3. D genes are given only for firm matches. Rows give clone size only sometimes, using once, few, many, or a class for an expanded clone.

TRBV20-1,NA,TRBJ2-7,few,CSARDSGDLNYEQYF,TGCAGTGCTAGAGATTCAGGGGACCTCAACTACGAGCAGTACTTC
TRBV20-1,NA,TRBJ2-5,NA,CSAPPGGPTQYF,TGCAGTGCCCCCCCCGGCGGTCCGACCCAGTACTTC
TRBV5-1,NA,TRBJ2-5,few,CASSLEDSQETQYF,TGCGCCAGCAGCTTGGAGGACAGCCAAGAGACCCAGTACTTC
TRBV20-1,TRBD2,TRBJ2-1,NA,CSARDPSGRAVEQFF,TGCAGTGCTAGAGATCCAAGCGGGAGGGCCGTAGAGCAGTTCTTC
TRBV4-3,NA,TRBJ2-5,few,CASSQESFGPVGQYF,TGCGCCAGCAGCCAAGAATCGTTCGGACCCGTTGGCCAGTACTTC
TRBV2,NA,TRBJ1-5,NA,CASSEEASNQPQHF,TGTGCCAGCAGTGAAGAAGCAAGCAATCAGCCCCAGCATTTT
TRBV20-1,TRBD1,TRBJ2-3,once,CSARWDRGRGDTQYF,TGCAGTGCTAGATGGGACAGGGGGCGCGGAGATACGCAGTATTTT
TRBV10-1,NA,TRBJ2-5,NA,CASSGQTQETQYF,TGCGCCAGCAGTGGACAGACCCAGGAGACCCAGTACTTC
TRBV12-3/TRBV12-4,TRBD1,TRBJ2-5,NA,CASSWTGWETQYF,TGTGCCAGCAGTTGGACAGGGTGGGAGACCCAGTACTTC
TRBV9,NA,TRBJ2-5,NA,CASSTTDRGTQYF,TGTGCCAGCAGCACCACGGACAGAGGGACCCAGTACTTC
TRBV6-5,NA,TRBJ2-5,few,CASSYSRLVTVSERETQYF,TGTGCCAGCAGTTACTCCCGACTAGTAACGGTTTCCGAAAGAGAGACCCAGTACTTC
TRBV6-5,NA,TRBJ2-3,many,CASSYPPGTADTQYF,TGTGCCAGCAGTTACCCTCCGGGGACGGCAGATACGCAGTATTTT
TRBV20-1,TRBD2,TRBJ2-7,few,CSATSGTSTYEQYF,TGCAGTGCTACTTCCGGGACTAGCACTTACGAGCAGTACTTC
TRBV9,TRBD2,TRBJ2-1,NA,CASSPRLAKYNEQFF,TGTGCCAGCAGCCCTCGACTAGCGAAATACAATGAGCAGTTCTTC
TRBV9,TRBD2,TRBJ2-1,few,CASSVGTSGTKSSYNEQFF,TGTGCCAGCAGCGTAGGGACTAGCGGGACTAAGAGCTCCTACAATGAGCAGTTCTTC
TRBV6-1,NA,TRBJ2-7,NA,CASSPSGGKLYEQYF,TGTGCCAGCAGTCCCTCCGGGGGCAAACTCTACGAGCAGTACTTC
TRBV18,NA,TRBJ2-7,NA,CASYNGFSNYDEQYF,TGTGCCAGCTACAACGGGTTCTCTAACTACGACGAGCAGTACTTC
TRBV5-5,NA,TRBJ1-2,few,CASSLSAGYNYGYTF,TGTGCCAGCAGCTTGTCGGCAGGATATAACTATGGCTACACCTTC
TRBV5-1,TRBD2,TRBJ2-7,NA,CASSFSGSFYEQYF,TGCGCCAGCAGCTTTAGCGGGAGCTTCTACGAGCAGTACTTC
TRBV21-1,NA,TRBJ2-1,NA,CASRAYTSYNEQFF,TGTGCCAGCAGGGCCTACACCTCCTACAATGAGCAGTTCTTC
TRBV5-1,TRBD2,TRBJ2-5,few,CASSRGLAGASGETQYF,TGCGCCAGCAGCAGGGGACTAGCGGGAGCTAGTGGAGAGACCCAGTACTTC
TRBV6-2/TRBV6-3,NA,TRBJ1-1,NA,CASSPTVLTEAFF,TGTGCCAGCAGCCCTACGGTGTTGACTGAAGCTTTCTTT
TRBV20-1,NA,TRBJ1-2,NA,CSASSIRANYGYTF,TGCAGTGCTAGTAGTATCCGTGCTAACTATGGCTACACCTTC
TRBV20-1,NA,TRBJ2-5,NA,CSATLTGTETQYF,TGCAGTGCCACCCTTACAGGGACGGAGACCCAGTACTTC
TRBV7-2,NA,TRBJ1-1,NA,CASSFQMNTEAFF,TGTGCCAGCAGCTTTCAGATGAACACTGAAGCTTTCTTT
TRBV7-2,NA,TRBJ2-5,NA,CASSLFKETQYF,TGTGCCAGCAGCTTATTCAAAGAGACCCAGTACTTC
TRBV3-1,NA,TRBJ2-5,NA,CASSSPPQETQYF,TGTGCCAGCAGCTCCCCTCCCCAAGAGACCCAGTACTTC
TRBV29-1,NA,TRBJ1-2,NA,CSVEGGDIYGYTF,TGCAGCGTTGAAGGGGGGGACATCTATGGCTACACCTTC
TRBV24-1,NA,TRBJ2-1,few,CATSGKAGNEQFF,TGTGCCACCAGTGGTAAGGCGGGCAATGAGCAGTTCTTC
TRBV6-5,NA,TRBJ2-2,NA,CASSYLRGGTGELFF,TGTGCCAGCAGTTACCTCCGCGGTGGCACCGGGGAGCTGTTTTTT
TRBV5-6,TRBD2,TRBJ2-3,NA,CASSFTGTSRTDTQYF,TGTGCCAGCAGTTTTACCGGGACTAGCCGCACAGATACGCAGTATTTT
TRBV29-1,NA,TRBJ1-1,few,CSVEEGGRGWNTEAFF,TGCAGCGTTGAAGAAGGAGGCAGGGGCTGGAACACTGAAGCTTTCTTT
TRBV7-2,NA,TRBJ2-5,NA,CASSLIGARVQETQYF,TGTGCCAGCAGCTTAATCGGGGCGCGGGTTCAAGAGACCCAGTACTTC
TRBV20-1,TRBD1,TRBJ1-2,NA,CSARLPDREGYTF,TGCAGTGCTAGGCTCCCGGACAGGGAGGGCTACACCTTC
TRBV3-1,NA,TRBJ2-3,NA,CASSLQGFTDTQYF,TGTGCCAGCAGCCTTCAGGGTTTCACAGATACGCAGTATTTT
TRBV15,NA,TRBJ2-2,few,CATSGSRAGTGELFF,TGTGCCACCAGCGGCTCTAGGGCCGGGACCGGGGAGCTGTTTTTT
TRBV7-9,NA,TRBJ2-7,few,CASSFEGGPYEQYF,TGTGCCAGCAGCTTCGAGGGGGGCCCCTACGAGCAGTACTTC
TRBV29-1,NA,TRBJ2-2,few,CSVVGGNTGELFF,TGCAGCGTGGTAGGGGGAAACACCGGGGAGCTGTTTTTT
TRBV11-2,NA,TRBJ1-4,NA,CASSSQYEKLFF,TGTGCCAGCAGCTCGCAATACGAAAAACTGTTTTTT
TRBV14,NA,TRBJ2-6,NA,CASSQEGAGANVLTF,TGTGCCAGCAGCCAAGAGGGGGCTGGGGCCAACGTCCTGACTTTC
TRBV28,NA,TRBJ1-1,few,CASSDSGVNTEAFF,TGTGCCAGCAGTGATTCCGGGGTCAACACTGAAGCTTTCTTT
TRBV7-2,NA,TRBJ2-3,NA,CASSSNARGTDTQYF,TGTGCCAGCAGCTCCAACGCCAGGGGCACAGATACGCAGTATTTT
TRBV20-1,TRBD2,TRBJ2-1,few,CSAQPSGRAAFF,TGCAGTGCTCAGCCTAGCGGGAGGGCCGCGTTCTTC
TRBV5-6,NA,TRBJ1-1,many,CASSLTNTEAFF,TGTGCCAGCAGCTTAACGAACACTGAAGCTTTCTTT
TRBV7-9,NA,TRBJ1-2,NA,CASSSRTEINYGYTF,TGTGCCAGCAGCTCTCGGACAGAGATCAACTATGGCTACACCTTC
TRBV10-3,NA,TRBJ2-1,NA,CAISVSSGSYNEQFF,TGTGCCATCAGTGTTAGTAGTGGCTCCTACAATGAGCAGTTCTTC
TRBV5-5,NA,TRBJ1-2,NA,CASSPLLSGRTF,TGTGCCAGCAGCCCCCTCCTATCGGGGCGCACCTTC
TRBV28,NA,TRBJ2-3,NA,CASSLPEKGGGADTQYF,TGTGCCAGCAGTTTGCCTGAGAAGGGAGGAGGTGCAGATACGCAGTATTTT
TRBV20-1,TRBD2,TRBJ2-1,few,CSAIAGVFYNEQFF,TGCAGTGCTATAGCGGGAGTTTTCTACAATGAGCAGTTCTTC
TRBV7-2,NA,TRBJ2-2,NA,CATSQSANTGELFF,TGTGCAACCTCGCAAAGCGCGAACACCGGGGAGCTGTTTTTT
TRBV11-2,TRBD2,TRBJ2-2,NA,CASSLSGLAGERELFF,TGTGCCAGCAGCTTGTCGGGACTAGCGGGAGAGAGGGAGCTGTTTTTT
TRBV28,TRBD2,TRBJ2-1,few,CASSFRTSGGRNEQFF,TGTGCCAGCAGTTTTAGGACTAGCGGGGGCAGAAATGAGCAGTTCTTC
TRBV20-1,NA,TRBJ2-3,few,CSASSGIGDTQYF,TGCAGTGCTTCGTCGGGCATTGGGGATACGCAGTATTTT
TRBV27,NA,TRBJ2-3,few,CASSLYRHEDTQYF,TGTGCCAGCAGTTTGTACCGTCACGAAGATACGCAGTATTTT
TRBV12-3/TRBV12-4,TRBD2,TRBJ2-7,NA,CASSSPGLAADSYEQYF,TGTGCCAGCAGTTCACCGGGACTAGCGGCCGACTCCTACGAGCAGTACTTC
TRBV9,TRBD1,TRBJ1-2,NA,CASSVGTGGGYGYTF,TGTGCCAGCAGCGTAGGAACAGGGGGCGGTTATGGCTACACCTTC
TRBV28,NA,TRBJ2-1,NA,CASRSTPFSYNEQFF,TGTGCCAGCAGGTCTACTCCTTTTTCCTACAATGAGCAGTTCTTC
TRBV7-8,NA,TRBJ2-1,NA,CASSLARPYNEQFF,TGTGCCAGCAGCTTAGCGCGACCGTACAATGAGCAGTTCTTC
TRBV5-6,NA,TRBJ2-3,few,CASSTLRTDTQYF,TGTGCCAGCAGCACCTTAAGGACAGATACGCAGTATTTT